The 9 T cell receptor beta chains presented below share a single source sample, sequenced in a study of cytomegalovirus exposure and HLA in healthy donors (dated by TCRdb to about 2017). Library preparation employed the immunoSEQ multiplex PCR assay. For the multiplex PCR, a mixture combining 60 forward primers for TCR Vbeta segments and 13 reverse primers for TCR Jbeta segments was used. This immuneACCESS table, as held by TCRdb, lists in-frame sequences with V and J called but not all clones. Of the missing ones, under half trace to an unresolved V gene in checked studies; the others have no known cause. The sample has 110,000 or so clones on record, around three quarters of them singletons. 5.8% of the sample is taken by the ten largest. The material sequenced was PBMCs. Receptor source: a man between 18 and 35 years old in good health and CMV-seropositive.

The rearrangement links TRBV10-3 to TRBJ1-6; D unresolved. The CDR3 has 15 residues. Trimming took off 7 bases at V and 8 bases at J, with 18 bases between the two ends. Germline V gene sequence: CDR1 ENHRY, CDR2 SYGVKD. The CDR3 protein is CAITSGTARDSPLHF. The CDR3 DNA is TGTGCCATCACTAGCGGAACTGCTAGGGATTCACCCCTCCACTTT.

This clone was found a few times. Written as DNA, the CDR3 is TGTGCCAGCAGTTACGGTAGCACCGGGGAGCTGTTTTTT. It specifies CASSYGSTGELFF. The chain uses TRBV6-5 and TRBJ2-2; D is unclear. Trimming left V 2 bases short and J 4 bases short, with 5 bases between. The germline V gene has CDR1 MNHEY and CDR2 SVGAGI. The CDR3 runs 13 residues.

Regarding this clone: The germline gene is not matched at one end of the junction; a read error may be the cause. The genes are TRBV7-9 and TRBJ2-7, with TRBD2 identical over 7 bases. Germline V gives CDR1 SEHNR, CDR2 FQNEAQ (reference sequence). The CDR3 runs to 16 residues. This chain's CDR3 is CSSSLGGREGTYEQYF. In nucleotides, the CDR3 is TGTTCCAGCAGCTTAGGAGGGAGGGAGGGGACCTACGAGCAGTACTTC.

The chain has TRBV7-6 and TRBJ2-5; no clear D gene. Germline values: CDR1 SGHVS, CDR2 FNYEAQ. This CDR3 is 14 amino acids long. V shed 2 bases and J shed 1 base, with 8 bases lying between them. Here the CDR3 DNA reads TGTGCCAGCAGCTTAACCCCGGGCCAAGAGACCCAGTACTTC. Protein product: CASSLTPGQETQYF. Using reference TRBV7-6 and TRBJ2-5 for the parts outside the CDR3, the full variable domain is GAGVSQSPRYKVTKRGQDVALRCDPISGHVSLYWYRQALGQGPEFLTYFNYEAQQDKSGLPNDRFSAERPEGSISTLTIQRTEQRDSAMYRCASSLTPGQETQYFGPGTRLLVL.

The rearrangement links TRBV7-8 to TRBJ1-2; D is uncertain. Per the germline V gene, CDR1 is SGHVS and CDR2 is FQNEAQ. CDR3 size: 15 residues. Trimming removed 5 bases at V and 2 bases at J, with 15 bases between. In nucleotides, the CDR3 is TGTGCCAGCAGCGAGAATTGGCGGGGAAACTATGGCTACACCTTC. Translation gives CASSENWRGNYGYTF.

The chain couples TRBV6-6 to TRBJ1-1; possibly TRBD1 for D (5 bases). Germline V gene lookup returns CDR1 MNHNY and CDR2 SVGAGI (reference sequence). The CDR3 sequence is 15 residues long. Deletions cut 6 bases from V and 0 bases from J, with 14 bases between. CDR3 region: CASSPARGLNTEAFF. The DNA of the CDR3 is TGTGCCAGCAGCCCAGCCCGGGGGTTGAACACTGAAGCTTTCTTT.

The chain couples TRBV29-1 to TRBJ2-7; TRBD1 matches at 8 bases. Looked up from germline, CDR1 is SQVTM and CDR2 is ANQGSEA. The junction had 10 bases not matched to a gene; V was cut back by 0 bases and J by 0 bases. The CDR3 sequence is 17 residues long. In DNA form, the CDR3 reads TGCAGCGTTGAAGAGAATCGTGCAGGGGGCCGCTCCTACGAGCAGTACTTC. Its translation is CSVEENRAGGRSYEQYF.

V usage is TRBV7-4 and J usage is TRBJ1-1, with a possible D match to TRBD1 (5 bases). V was pared by 5 bases and J by 0 bases, with 7 bases between. Germline-derived CDR1 and CDR2 are SGHVT and SQSDAQ. The CDR3 is made up of 13 amino acids. In nucleotides, the CDR3 is TGTGCCAGCAGCCCGGACATGAACACTGAAGCTTTCTTT. This gives the protein CASSPDMNTEAFF.

This clone was recorded once. The rearrangement uses TRBV28 and TRBJ1-2; D is unresolved. Trimming stripped 6 bases from V and 3 bases from J, with 8 bases between. Germline V gives CDR1 MDHEN, CDR2 SYDVKM. This CDR3 spans 12 amino acids. The CDR3 DNA reads as TGTGCCAGCAGGAACTTTGACTATGGCTACACCTTC. Translated, it gives CASRNFDYGYTF.